The 3 T cell receptor beta chains below all came from one sample that was sequenced in a study of tissue T cells after allogeneic stem cell transplantation. Clones were sequenced by immunoSEQ multiplex PCR, and TCRdb holds only the in-frame ones, with some missing. The sample lists more than 20,000 clones; roughly 89% were seen once. The sequencing here drew on blood, taken before transplantation. All receptors derive from a male donor older than 55 who later had graft-versus-host disease after an allogeneic stem cell transplant.

The chain employs TRBV2 and TRBJ1-2, with D tentatively TRBD1 (6 bases). Germline assignment: CDR1 SNHLY and CDR2 FYNNEI. This CDR3 contains 13 residues. The ends were cut back, 0 bases at V and 5 bases at J, with 7 bases in the middle. For the CDR3, the DNA is TGTGCCAGCAGTGAAGCAAGGGGGTATGGCTACACCTTC. As protein: CASSEARGYGYTF.

V is TRBV5-1 and J is TRBJ2-2, with D hard to call. The germline V gene encodes CDR1 SGHRS and CDR2 YFSETQ. The V end was cut by 4 bases, the J end by 0 bases, with 13 bases between. CDR3 size: 16 residues. DNA of the CDR3: TGCGCCAGCAGCATGTCTCCGGTCACGAACACCGGGGAGCTGTTTTTT. It codes for CASSMSPVTNTGELFF.

CDR3 amino acids: CASSPPLGRGTDTQYF. CDR3 nucleotides: TGCGCCAGCAGTCCTCCTTTGGGCAGAGGCACAGATACGCAGTATTTT. The chain joins TRBV10-1 to TRBJ2-3; no definite D call. Per germline, CDR1 WNHNN and CDR2 SYGVQD (reference sequence). This CDR3 is built from 16 residues. The ends were cut back, 5 bases at V and 1 base at J, with 16 bases in the middle.